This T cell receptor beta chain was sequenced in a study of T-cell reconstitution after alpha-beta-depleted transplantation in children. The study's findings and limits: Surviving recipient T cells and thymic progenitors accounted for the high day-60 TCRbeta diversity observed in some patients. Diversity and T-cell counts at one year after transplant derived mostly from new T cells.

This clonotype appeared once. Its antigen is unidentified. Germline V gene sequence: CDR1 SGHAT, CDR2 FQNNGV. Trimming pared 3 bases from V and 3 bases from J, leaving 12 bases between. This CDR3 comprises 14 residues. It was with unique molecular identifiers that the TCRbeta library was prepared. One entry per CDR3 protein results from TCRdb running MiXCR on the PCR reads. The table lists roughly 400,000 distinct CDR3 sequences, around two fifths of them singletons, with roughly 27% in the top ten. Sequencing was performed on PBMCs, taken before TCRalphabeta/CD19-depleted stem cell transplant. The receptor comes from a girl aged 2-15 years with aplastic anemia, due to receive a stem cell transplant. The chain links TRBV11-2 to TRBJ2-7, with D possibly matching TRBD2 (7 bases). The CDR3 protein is CASSFGGDNYEQYF. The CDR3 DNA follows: TGTGCCAGCAGCTTTGGGGGGGACAACTACGAGCAGTACTTC.